Sequencing of this T cell receptor beta chain was carried out in a study of blood T cell repertoires in COVID-19. Study details: The study drew acute and convalescent COVID-19 samples from the United States, Italy and Spain. PBMCs, B-cell-depleted T cells, or T cells provided the cDNA or gDNA that made up the material.

Using immunoSEQ multiplex PCR, the repertoire was profiled, and TCRdb retains in-frame clones only, with some absent. The sample yields roughly 230,000 clones, 84% seen once. Only a few counts were recorded for this clone. A Seattle source enrolled patients during active infection and followed them longitudinally. This CDR3 contains 15 residues. V trimming: 2 bases; J trimming: 4 bases; junction bases outside the gene matches: 7. Germline V gives CDR1 SGHAT, CDR2 FQNNGV. The sequence derives from an elderly woman with COVID-19, enrolled during active disease. The specimen was peripheral blood. The chain joins TRBV11-2 to TRBJ2-7; 8 bases match TRBD1. CDR3 sequence reads: CASSLSSGQGYEQYF. In DNA, the CDR3 is TGTGCCAGCAGCTTATCCTCCGGACAGGGATACGAGCAGTACTTC.